Only one count was recorded for the clone carrying this T cell receptor (beta chain). Produced via immunoSEQ multiplex PCR; TCRdb's table is partial and in-frame only. In the table there are about 51,000 clones, over 85% of which are singletons. Trimming shortened V by 1 base and J by 2 bases, and 6 bases separated the two germline ends. The CDR3 loop spans 14 amino acids. Germline CDR1 reads LGHDT; CDR2 reads YNNKEL (reference sequence). This sample was included in a study of control samples from healthy donors and cancer patients. The V call is TRBV3-1 (or the pseudogene TRBV3-2), the J call TRBJ2-1; D perhaps matches TRBD2 (5 bases). Material for sequencing was PBMCs. This receptor was obtained from a man aged 35 to 55 with colorectal cancer. The CDR3 sequence is CASSQVGTYNEQFF. The CDR3 region has the DNA TGTGCCAGCAGCCAAGTCGGGACCTACAATGAGCAGTTCTTC.